The 3 T cell receptor beta chains below all came from one sample that was sequenced in a study of cytomegalovirus exposure and HLA in healthy donors. PCR involved 60 Vbeta and 13 Jbeta primers. Data came from immunoSEQ multiplex PCR; TCRdb stores just in-frame clones and leaves some out. The sample includes about 160,000 clones, roughly four fifths of them seen just once. Sequencing was done on a sample of PBMCs. Every receptor here comes from a man aged 45-65 years in good health and CMV-seropositive.

The sample holds one count of this clone. The V gene is TRBV18, the J gene TRBJ2-3; D is unclear. Trimming shortened V by 6 bases and J by 5 bases, and 6 bases separated the two germline ends. The CDR3 is made up of 11 amino acids. Germline V gives CDR1 KGHSH, CDR2 LQKENI. The CDR3 sequence: CASSRGDTQYF. DNA of the CDR3: TGTGCCAGCTCGCGAGGAGATACGCAGTATTTT.

This clone appeared a few times. This rearrangement joins TRBV19 to TRBJ1-2; D unclear. The V end lost 6 bases, the J end lost 5 bases, and 13 bases lay between the germline ends. From germline, CDR1 is LNHDA and CDR2 SQIVND (reference sequence). CDR3 size: 13 residues. DNA for the CDR3: TGTGCCAGTAGCCCCTTCGGGGTTTATGGCTACACCTTC. Translation: CASSPFGVYGYTF.

This chain links TRBV12-5 with TRBJ2-2, with a weak D call TRBD1 (5 bases). Germline-derived CDR1 and CDR2 are LGHNT and FRNRAP. CDR3 length: 14 amino acids. Trimming stripped 5 bases from V and 4 bases from J, with 11 bases between. The CDR3 region has the DNA TGTGCTAGTGGTAAAGGGGTTGGCACCGGGGAGCTGTTTTTT. This translates into CASGKGVGTGELFF.